Shown below are 13 T cell receptor beta chains from a single sample sequenced in a study of Ad26.COV2.S vaccination and SARS-CoV-2 variants. Only in-frame clones appear in the TCRdb table, and some are missing; sequencing was by immunoSEQ multiplex PCR. The sample includes fewer than 500,000 clones, more than 80% seen only once; the top ten take roughly an eighth. Treatment denoted: approximately 18 received Ad26.COV2.S at low or high dose, single or two shots; roughly five received placebo; per-sample allocation not given. Sample collection was performed on day 63 after the first vaccine or placebo injection. This material consisted of peripheral blood, taken in a trial of Ad26.COV2.S vaccine versus placebo. The origin of the receptors is a person between 18 and 59 years old who received the Ad26.COV2.S COVID-19 vaccine or a placebo.

The chain is built from TRBV19 and TRBJ1-1, with D possibly being TRBD1 (6 bases). Germline-derived CDR1 and CDR2 are LNHDA and SQIVND (reference sequence). Trimming removed 5 bases from V and 5 bases from J, with 18 bases in between. The CDR3 is 15 amino acids. The CDR3 sequence: CASSPSTGMSTEAFF. The CDR3 coding sequence is TGTGCCAGTAGTCCGTCAACAGGGATGAGTACTGAAGCTTTCTTT.

The V gene is TRBV9, the J gene TRBJ2-2; 7 positions agree with TRBD1. The germline gives CDR1 SGDLS, CDR2 YYNGEE. This CDR3 region has 16 residues. Trimming cost V 2 bases and J 1 base; bases outside gene matches: 5. The CDR3 region is CASSVTWTGNTGELFF. As DNA, the CDR3 is TGTGCCAGCAGCGTCACCTGGACAGGGAACACCGGGGAGCTGTTTTTT.

The CDR3 bases are TGTGCCAGCAGTTTCAGGGCGGTTGATTCACCCCTCCACTTT. As protein: CASSFRAVDSPLHF. This chain uses TRBV6-6 with TRBJ1-6, with a weak D call TRBD1 (5 bases). Germline loops: CDR1 MNHNY, CDR2 SVGAGI (reference sequence). V shed 4 bases and J shed 8 bases, with 12 bases lying between them. The CDR3 sequence is 14 residues long.

The chain employs TRBV19 and TRBJ1-6; D unresolved. The CDR3 contains 13 residues. Germline CDR1 reads LNHDA; CDR2 reads SQIVND (reference sequence). V was cut by 3 bases and J by 4 bases, with 4 bases left in between. The CDR3 DNA sequence: TGTGCCAGTAGTATCGGGTATAATTCACCCCTCCACTTT. Protein product: CASSIGYNSPLHF.

The CDR3, as DNA: TGTGCCAGCAGTTTTAGGAGGAACAATGAGCAGTTCTTC. This sequence encodes CASSFRRNNEQFF. The V call is TRBV28, the J call TRBJ2-1; TRBD2 is a possible D gene (5 bases). The CDR3 runs 13 residues. CDR1 and CDR2 (germline): MDHEN, SYDVKM. V lost 3 bases and J 5 bases, leaving 8 bases between the germline ends.

CDR3 sequence: CSVGEPASGNTIYF. The CDR3 nucleotides read TGCAGCGTTGGCGAACCGGCGTCTGGAAACACCATATATTTT. The chain recombines TRBV29-1 with TRBJ1-3, with D hard to call. Germline CDR1 reads SQVTM; CDR2 reads ANQGSEA. The CDR3 runs to 14 residues. Trimming removed 4 bases from V and 1 base from J, with 11 bases in between.

The rearrangement links TRBV5-5 to TRBJ2-7, with D possibly TRBD1 on 6 matching bases. V shed 4 bases and J shed 2 bases, with 13 bases lying between them. CDR1 SGHKS and CDR2 YYEKEE come from the germline V gene (reference sequence). The CDR3 runs to 14 residues. CDR3 loop: CASSPTGPPYEQYF. CDR3 sequence (DNA): TGTGCCAGCAGCCCAACAGGGCCACCCTACGAGCAGTACTTC.

This rearrangement joins TRBV24-1 to TRBJ2-7; perhaps TRBD1 as D (6 bases). V was clipped by 0 bases and J by 3 bases, with 11 bases between them. The CDR3 runs to 15 residues. Germline assignment: CDR1 KGHDR and CDR2 SFDVKD. The CDR3, as DNA: TGTGCCACCAGTGATTTGGGACAGCCAAGCTACGAGCAGTACTTC. It encodes CATSDLGQPSYEQYF.

The rearrangement links TRBV5-1 to TRBJ1-2; 9 positions match TRBD1. The CDR3 has 14 amino acids. Losses at the gene ends were 3 bases for V and 8 bases for J; bases not matched to a gene: 8. Germline V lookup: CDR1 SGHRS, CDR2 YFSETQ. The CDR3 region has the DNA TGCGCCAGCAGCTCGGGACAGGGCCCTAGGGGCTACACCTTC. Its protein product is CASSSGQGPRGYTF. Filled out from reference TRBV5-1 and TRBJ1-2, the complete variable domain reads KAGVTQTPRYLIKTRGQQVTLSCSPISGHRSVSWYQQTPGQGLQFLFEYFSETQRNKGNFPGRFSGRQFSNSRSEMNVSTLELGDSALYLCASSSGQGPRGYTFGSGTRLTVV.

This clone was recorded only once. Other nucleotide sequences from this sample produce the same CDR3. The V call is TRBV12-3 or TRBV12-4, the J call TRBJ2-3; D is unclear. Trimming shortened V by 2 bases and J by 4 bases, and 4 bases separated the two germline ends. The CDR3 runs 12 residues. CDR3 loop: CASSLRPDTQYF. CDR3 sequence (DNA): TGTGCCAGCAGTTTACGCCCAGATACGCAGTATTTT.

The genes are TRBV6-2 or TRBV6-3 and TRBJ2-5; D unclear. With 2 bases removed from V and 4 bases from J, the gap between germline ends came to 2 bases. Germline CDR1 reads MNHEY; CDR2 reads SVGEGT. This CDR3 is built from 11 residues. CDR3: CASSYPETQYF. Here the CDR3 DNA reads TGTGCCAGCAGTTACCCAGAGACCCAGTACTTC.

The chain combines TRBV27 with TRBJ1-5; 8 positions agree with TRBD1. Germline-derived CDR1 and CDR2 are MNHEY and SMNVEV (reference sequence). The V gene end was trimmed by 6 bases and the J gene end by 0 bases; junction bases not matched to a gene: 4. CDR3 length: 15 residues. CDR3 DNA: TGTGCCAGCAGACTCAGGGGGCCTAGCAATCAGCCCCAGCATTTT. It translates to CASRLRGPSNQPQHF.

The rearrangement links TRBV5-1 to TRBJ2-7; 9 bases are shared with TRBD2. The junction had 6 bases not matched to a gene; V was cut back by 0 bases and J by 5 bases. Germline lookup yields CDR1 SGHRS and CDR2 YFSETQ. The CDR3 is made up of 15 amino acids. The CDR3 nucleotides read TGCGCCAGCAGCTTGGTGGTAGCGGGAGTAAACGAGCAGTACTTC. Translation: CASSLVVAGVNEQYF.